A single T cell receptor beta chain is shown here with its context. Its cognate antigen is unknown. Time point denoted: week 35, safety follow-up. A 20-mer mutant IDH1 peptide at 300 ug was injected subcutaneously with topical imiquimod. This entry is derived from a study of a mutant IDH1 vaccine in newly diagnosed glioma. This CDR3 comprises 19 residues. V lost 5 bases to trimming and J lost 5 bases, with 30 bases between them. Germline V CDR1 and CDR2: MNHEY, SMNVEV (reference sequence). Assay: immunoSEQ multiplex PCR; the TCRdb copy retains only in-frame clones and omits some. The sample shows under 60,000 clones, about 79% of them seen only once.

The receptor was isolated from a man aged 40-50 years with glioma. The material sequenced was PBMCs, taken from a glioma patient whose treatment included an IDH1 peptide vaccine. The V call is TRBV27, the J call TRBJ1-2; TRBD1 is a possible D gene (6 bases). The CDR3 reads CASSPRDRYNFSGWYGYTF. DNA of the CDR3: TGTGCCAGCAGTCCCCGTGACAGGTACAACTTTTCCGGTTGGTATGGCTACACCTTC.